This T cell receptor (beta chain) is from a study of blood T cell repertoires in COVID-19. Libraries were prepared by immunoSEQ multiplex PCR; TCRdb keeps only in-frame clonotypes and omits some of them. The repertoire consists of around 300,000 clones, with about 90% occurring once and the leading ten covering around 5%. Sample: PBMCs or T cells enriched from blood (not recorded which). The receptor comes from a man aged 25-45 years who had recovered from COVID-19.

As DNA, the CDR3 is TGTGCCAGCAGCTTAGAAGCAGCGGGGGAGCAGTTCTTC. Its translation is CASSLEAAGEQFF. The gene calls are TRBV7-8 and TRBJ2-1; 7 bases map to TRBD2. Germline V gives CDR1 SGHVS, CDR2 FQNEAQ. This CDR3 is 13 amino acids long. V dropped 1 base and J dropped 10; count of bases not matched to a gene: 4.